This T cell receptor (beta chain) was sequenced in a study of T cell responses to AZD1222 COVID-19 vaccine. This CDR3 has 14 residues. The V and J ends lost 5 bases and 2 bases respectively, with 12 bases between them. Germline V lookup: CDR1 LNHDA, CDR2 SQIVND (reference sequence). Profiling relied on immunoSEQ multiplex PCR, and the TCRdb table lists in-frame clones only, not all of them. The sample comprises 95,000 to 150,000 clones, roughly 92% of which are singletons, and around 1.7% rests with the top ten. V is TRBV19 and J is TRBJ1-2, with TRBD1 as a possible D gene (5 bases). The sample was peripheral blood, taken on day 0 of AZD1222 vaccination. This TCR came from an adult in good health. CDR3 coding DNA: TGTGCCAGTAGTCCTTGGGCAGGGAACTATGGCTACACCTTC. Translated, it gives CASSPWAGNYGYTF.